A single sample gave rise to the 11 T cell receptor beta chains below, sequenced in a study of blood T cell repertoires in COVID-19. Data came from immunoSEQ multiplex PCR; TCRdb stores just in-frame clones and leaves some out. Here the sample spans about 140,000 clones, 85% to 90% being singletons. The sequenced material came from peripheral blood. The receptors here all came from a woman aged 55-70 years with acute or convalescent COVID-19.

In its sample, this clone was seen a few times. The chain combines TRBV5-1 with TRBJ2-2; no clear D gene. V lost 0 bases and J lost 3, with 9 bases in between. The germline V gene encodes CDR1 SGHRS and CDR2 YFSETQ. The CDR3 is 15 residues long. Here the CDR3 reads CASSLAQPDTGELFF. CDR3 DNA: TGCGCCAGCAGCTTGGCACAGCCCGACACCGGGGAGCTGTTTTTT.

The V gene is TRBV7-3, the J gene TRBJ1-1; the D is unclear. Trimming took 5 bases from V and 1 from J, leaving 11 bases between them. From germline, CDR1 is SGHTA and CDR2 FQGTGA. The CDR3 runs 14 residues. CDR3 loop: CASSALSGNTEAFF. CDR3 DNA: TGTGCCAGCAGCGCTCTCAGTGGGAACACTGAAGCTTTCTTT.

The chain recombines TRBV5-4 with TRBJ2-5; 7 bases align to TRBD2. The ends lost 0 bases at V and 4 bases at J; junction bases unmatched: 12. The CDR3 is made up of 17 amino acids. CDR1 SGHNT and CDR2 YYREEE come from the germline V gene (reference sequence). The CDR3 region is CASSLEASGTKRETQYF. CDR3 DNA: TGTGCCAGCAGCTTGGAGGCTAGCGGTACCAAAAGAGAGACCCAGTACTTC.

The V gene is TRBV6-1, the J gene TRBJ2-4; 7 bases map to TRBD1. After removal of 3 bases from V and 3 bases from J, the junction contained 11 bases not matched to a gene. Germline loops: CDR1 MNHNS, CDR2 SASEGT. This CDR3 has 17 residues. This CDR3 reads CASSDQRSRGFKNIQYF. The CDR3 bases are TGTGCCAGCAGTGACCAAAGATCCAGGGGGTTCAAAAACATTCAGTACTTC.

The chain combines TRBV2 with TRBJ1-2; TRBD1 agrees at 8 bases. Germline V gene data show CDR1 as SNHLY and CDR2 as FYNNEI. V gave up 2 bases and J gave up 3 bases; unmatched junction bases: 8. The CDR3 consists of 16 residues. The CDR3 loop reads CASSETRTGRYYGYTF. DNA for the CDR3: TGTGCCAGCAGTGAAACGAGGACAGGGAGATACTATGGCTACACCTTC.

This chain uses TRBV28 with TRBJ2-3; no clear D gene. V was trimmed by 2 bases and J by 0 bases, leaving 6 bases between them. CDR3 length: 14 amino acids. Germline V lookup: CDR1 MDHEN, CDR2 SYDVKM. Here the CDR3 reads CASSLPVSTDTQYF. The DNA of the CDR3 is TGTGCCAGCAGTTTACCGGTTAGCACAGATACGCAGTATTTT.

The chain uses TRBV11-2 and TRBJ2-3; maybe TRBD2 (5 bases). Germline assignment: CDR1 SGHAT and CDR2 FQNNGV. Trimming cost V 4 bases and J 0 bases, with 8 bases left between them. This CDR3 has 14 residues. CDR3 DNA sequence: TGTGCCAGCAGCTCGCTAGCCAGCACAGATACGCAGTATTTT. This translates into CASSSLASTDTQYF. Full variable domain (rest looked up from reference TRBV11-2 and TRBJ2-3): EAGVAQSPRYKIIEKRQSVAFWCNPISGHATLYWYQQILGQGPKLLIQFQNNGVVDDSQLPKDRFSAERLKGVDSTLKIQPAKLEDSAVYLCASSSLASTDTQYFGPGTRLTVL.

The chain joins TRBV11-3 to TRBJ1-2, with 9 bases that match TRBD1. This CDR3 comprises 13 residues. In germline, CDR1 is SGHNT, CDR2 YENEEA. The J segment lost 8 bases and the V segment lost 3 bases, leaving 4 bases of the junction unmatched. The DNA of the CDR3 is TGTGCCAGCAGCTTGGGACAGGGAAAGGGCTACACCTTC. Its protein is CASSLGQGKGYTF.

This chain connects TRBV6-2 or TRBV6-3 to TRBJ2-1; D perhaps matches TRBD1 (5 bases). V gave up 6 bases and J gave up 0 bases, with 18 bases separating them. Germline V gives CDR1 MNHEY, CDR2 SVGEGT. The CDR3 contains 17 residues. CDR3 in amino acids: CASSLYPKGRSYNEQFF. CDR3 nucleotide sequence: TGTGCCAGCAGCCTTTACCCCAAGGGGCGCTCCTACAATGAGCAGTTCTTC.

There are a few counts of this clone. The chain employs TRBV30 and TRBJ1-6; TRBD1 agrees at 10 bases. Losses at the gene ends were 3 bases for V and 7 bases for J; bases not matched to a gene: 6. The CDR3 covers 15 residues. Germline CDR1 reads GTSNPN; CDR2 reads SVGIG (reference sequence). For the CDR3, the DNA is TGTGCCTGGAGAAAACGGACAGGGGGAAATTCACCCCTCCACTTT. Translated, it gives CAWRKRTGGNSPLHF.

This chain connects TRBV14 to TRBJ1-6, with no clear D. The V end was cut by 2 bases, the J end by 7 bases, with 6 bases between. Germline values: CDR1 SGHDN, CDR2 FVKESK. CDR3 length: 13 amino acids. In DNA, the CDR3 is TGTGCCAGCAGCCAAACGGAGAATTCACCCCTCCACTTT. Its translation is CASSQTENSPLHF.